The clone carrying this T cell receptor beta chain has only a few counts. What it recognizes is unknown. Expressed TCRB transcripts were sequenced after all isolated RNA was converted to cDNA. Sequencing used immunoSEQ multiplex PCR; TCRdb keeps in-frame clones, though not all of them. The sample shows about 650,000 clones, over 10% of them seen only once. The sample originates from a study of beta chain features in type 1 diabetes. Study observations and caveats: When Type 1 diabetes patients were examined, their TCRB CDR3s proved moderately but significantly shorter in all four CD4+ subsets. For type 1 diabetes patients, VDJ junctions showed fewer insertions and more deletions.

A sort by CD45RO/CCR7/CD25/CD127/CD95/CD27 yielded CD4+ naive, central memory, regulatory and stem cell-like memory cells. Input material: naive CD4+ T cells from blood. This receptor was taken from a man aged 30-40 years with type 1 diabetes.

The CDR3 DNA follows: TGCGCCAGCAGCTTCACTTTCGACTCCTCGACCCAGTACTTC. It encodes CASSFTFDSSTQYF. The rearrangement joins TRBV5-1 to TRBJ2-5; D gene unclear. V was trimmed by 2 bases and J by 7 bases, leaving 15 bases between them. The CDR3 has 14 residues. Germline V gene sequence: CDR1 SGHRS, CDR2 YFSETQ.